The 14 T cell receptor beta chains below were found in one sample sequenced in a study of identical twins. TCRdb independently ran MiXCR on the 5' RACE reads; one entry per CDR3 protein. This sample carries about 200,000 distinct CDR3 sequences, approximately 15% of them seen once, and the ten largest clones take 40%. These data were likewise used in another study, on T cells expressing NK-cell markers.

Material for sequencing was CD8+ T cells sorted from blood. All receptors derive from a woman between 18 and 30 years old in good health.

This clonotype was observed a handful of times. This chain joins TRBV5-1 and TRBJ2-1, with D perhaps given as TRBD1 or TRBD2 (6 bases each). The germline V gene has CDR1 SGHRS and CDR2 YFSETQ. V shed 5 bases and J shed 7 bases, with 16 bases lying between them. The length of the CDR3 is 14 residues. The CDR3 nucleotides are TGCGCCAGCAGGTCAGGGGAGGATCCAAATGAGCAGTTCTTC. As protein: CASRSGEDPNEQFF.

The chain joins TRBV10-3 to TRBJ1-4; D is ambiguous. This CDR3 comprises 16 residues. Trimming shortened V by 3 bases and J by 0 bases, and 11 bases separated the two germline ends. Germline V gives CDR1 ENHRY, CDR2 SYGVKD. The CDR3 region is CAISERATATNEKLFF. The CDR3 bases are TGTGCCATCAGTGAACGAGCAACCGCAACTAATGAAAAACTGTTTTTT.

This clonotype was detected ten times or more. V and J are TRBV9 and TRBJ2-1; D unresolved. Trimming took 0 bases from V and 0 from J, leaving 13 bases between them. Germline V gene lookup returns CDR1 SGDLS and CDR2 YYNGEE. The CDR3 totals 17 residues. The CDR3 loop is CASSVVPEPSSYNEQFF. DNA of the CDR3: TGTGCCAGCAGCGTAGTGCCGGAACCTTCCTCCTACAATGAGCAGTTCTTC.

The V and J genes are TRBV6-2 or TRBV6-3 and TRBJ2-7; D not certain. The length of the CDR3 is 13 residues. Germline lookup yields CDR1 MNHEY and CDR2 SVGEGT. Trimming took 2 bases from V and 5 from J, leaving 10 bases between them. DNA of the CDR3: TGTGCCAGCAGTTACGAGTGGGCAAACGAGCAGTACTTC. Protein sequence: CASSYEWANEQYF.

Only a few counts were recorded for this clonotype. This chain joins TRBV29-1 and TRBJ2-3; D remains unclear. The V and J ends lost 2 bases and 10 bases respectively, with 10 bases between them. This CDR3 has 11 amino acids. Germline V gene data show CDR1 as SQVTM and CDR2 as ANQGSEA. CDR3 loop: CSVERQFAQYF. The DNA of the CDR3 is TGCAGCGTTGAACGGCAATTCGCGCAGTATTTT.

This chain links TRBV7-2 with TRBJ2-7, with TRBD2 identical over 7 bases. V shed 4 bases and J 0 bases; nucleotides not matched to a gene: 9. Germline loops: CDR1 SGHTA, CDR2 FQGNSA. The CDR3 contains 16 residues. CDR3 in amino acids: CASSSGYGLDSYEQYF. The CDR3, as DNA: TGTGCCAGCAGCTCGGGCTATGGACTAGACTCCTACGAGCAGTACTTC.

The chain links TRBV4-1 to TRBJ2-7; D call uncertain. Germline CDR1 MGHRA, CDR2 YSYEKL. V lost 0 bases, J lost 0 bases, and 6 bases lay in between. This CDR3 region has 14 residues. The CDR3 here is CASSQEMISYEQYF. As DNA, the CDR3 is TGCGCCAGCAGCCAAGAGATGATCTCCTACGAGCAGTACTTC.

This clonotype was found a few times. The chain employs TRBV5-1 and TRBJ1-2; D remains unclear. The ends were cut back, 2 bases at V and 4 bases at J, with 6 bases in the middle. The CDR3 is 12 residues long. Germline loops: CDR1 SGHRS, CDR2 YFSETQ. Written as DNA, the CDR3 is TGCGCCAGCAGCTTTCACCCCTATGGCTACACCTTC. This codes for CASSFHPYGYTF. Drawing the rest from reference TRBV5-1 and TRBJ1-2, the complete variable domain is KAGVTQTPRYLIKTRGQQVTLSCSPISGHRSVSWYQQTPGQGLQFLFEYFSETQRNKGNFPGRFSGRQFSNSRSEMNVSTLELGDSALYLCASSFHPYGYTFGSGTRLTVV.

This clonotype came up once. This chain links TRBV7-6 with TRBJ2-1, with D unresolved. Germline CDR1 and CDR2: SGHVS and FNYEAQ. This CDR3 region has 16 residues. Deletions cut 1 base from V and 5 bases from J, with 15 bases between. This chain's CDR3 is CASSLEAPEWNNEQFF. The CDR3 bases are TGTGCCAGCAGCTTAGAAGCTCCAGAGTGGAACAATGAGCAGTTCTTC.

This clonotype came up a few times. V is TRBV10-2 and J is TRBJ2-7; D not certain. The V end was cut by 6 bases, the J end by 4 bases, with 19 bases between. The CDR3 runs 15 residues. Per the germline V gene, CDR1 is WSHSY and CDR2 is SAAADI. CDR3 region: CASSAWAYTTYEQYF. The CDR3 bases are TGCGCCAGCAGCGCTTGGGCCTACACGACTTACGAGCAGTACTTC.

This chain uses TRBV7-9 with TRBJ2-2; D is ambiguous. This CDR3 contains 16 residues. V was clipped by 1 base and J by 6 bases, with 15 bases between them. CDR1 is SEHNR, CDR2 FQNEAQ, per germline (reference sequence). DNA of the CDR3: TGTGCCAGCAGCTTAGAGATTAGTACTTCCCCCGGGGAGCTGTTTTTT. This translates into CASSLEISTSPGELFF.

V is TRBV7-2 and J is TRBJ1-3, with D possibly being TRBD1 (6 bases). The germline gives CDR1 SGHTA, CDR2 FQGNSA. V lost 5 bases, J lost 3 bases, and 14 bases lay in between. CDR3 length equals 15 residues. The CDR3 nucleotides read TGTGCCAGCAGCCTCAGGGGAGACGGTGGAAACACCATATATTTT. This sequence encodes CASSLRGDGGNTIYF.

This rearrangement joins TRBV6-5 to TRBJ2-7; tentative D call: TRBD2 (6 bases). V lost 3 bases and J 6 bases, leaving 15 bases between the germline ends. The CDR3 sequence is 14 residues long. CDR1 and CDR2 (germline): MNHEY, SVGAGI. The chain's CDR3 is CASSYVSGSGEQYF. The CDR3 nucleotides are TGTGCCAGCAGTTATGTATCCGGGAGCGGCGAGCAGTACTTC.

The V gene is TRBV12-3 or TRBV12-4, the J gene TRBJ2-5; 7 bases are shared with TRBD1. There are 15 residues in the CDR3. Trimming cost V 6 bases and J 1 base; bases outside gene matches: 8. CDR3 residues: CASSHRDSPQETQYF. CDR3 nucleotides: TGTGCCAGCAGCCACCGGGACAGCCCCCAAGAGACCCAGTACTTC.